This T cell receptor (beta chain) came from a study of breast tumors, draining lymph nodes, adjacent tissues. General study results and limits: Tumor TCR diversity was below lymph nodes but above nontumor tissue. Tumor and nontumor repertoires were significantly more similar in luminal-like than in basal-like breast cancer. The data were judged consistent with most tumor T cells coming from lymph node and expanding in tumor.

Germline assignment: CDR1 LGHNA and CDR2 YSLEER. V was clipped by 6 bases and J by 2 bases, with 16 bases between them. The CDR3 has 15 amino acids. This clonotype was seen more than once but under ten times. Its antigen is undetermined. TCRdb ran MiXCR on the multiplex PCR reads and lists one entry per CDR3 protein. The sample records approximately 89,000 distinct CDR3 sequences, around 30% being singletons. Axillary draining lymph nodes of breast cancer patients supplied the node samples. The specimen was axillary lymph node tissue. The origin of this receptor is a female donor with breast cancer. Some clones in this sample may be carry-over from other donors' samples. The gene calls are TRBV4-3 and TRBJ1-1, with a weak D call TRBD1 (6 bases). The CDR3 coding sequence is TGCGCCAGCAGAAAGGGGGGGCTAGGAAACACTGAAGCTTTCTTT. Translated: CASRKGGLGNTEAFF.